This T cell receptor beta chain was sequenced in a study of T cells of healthy individuals. One entry per CDR3 protein results from TCRdb running MiXCR on the 5' RACE reads. The sample contains tens of thousands of distinct CDR3 sequences, 15% to 20% of which appear only once. This clonotype was obtained from a human donor in good health.

For the CDR3, the DNA is TGTGCCAGCGGACCGGGACTGAATTATAATTCACCCCTCCACTTT. As protein: CASGPGLNYNSPLHF. The chain links TRBV7-9 to TRBJ1-6; possible D gene TRBD1, 5 bases. Germline CDR1 is SEHNR and CDR2 is FQNEAQ (reference sequence). The CDR3 covers 15 residues. Trimming shortened V by 8 bases and J by 4 bases, and 15 bases separated the two germline ends.